This T cell receptor (beta chain) was sequenced in a study of cytomegalovirus exposure and HLA in healthy donors. The CDR3 covers 14 residues. In germline, CDR1 is SEHNR, CDR2 FQNEAQ (reference sequence). After removal of 8 bases from V and 11 bases from J, the junction contained 17 bases not matched to a gene. For this clone: What it binds is unknown.

Study findings and constraints: It was assumed in the presence/absence analyses that sequencing depth was roughly uniform across donors.

Primers: 60 Vbeta forward and 13 Jbeta reverse. Libraries were prepared by immunoSEQ multiplex PCR; TCRdb keeps only in-frame clonotypes and omits some of them. The data show some 110,000 clones, around three quarters seen once. J is TRBJ1-2 and V is TRBV7-9, with 7 bases fitting TRBD1. This TCR was recovered from a woman between 25 and 40 years old in good health and CMV-seronegative. Source material: PBMCs. The CDR3 protein is CASGSPGQVIGYTF. The CDR3 bases are TGTGCCAGCGGTTCTCCCGGACAGGTGATTGGATACACCTTC.